The 7 T cell receptor beta chains presented below share a single source sample, sequenced in a study of identical twins (TCRdb year 2016). Libraries were constructed by 5' RACE. Sequenced using an Illumina HiSeq 2000. TCRdb cleaned the public reads at Q25 with fastp, built clones with MiXCR and kept in-frame beta chains. Each record represents a unique CDR3 protein, reported with the most common genes and DNA among its rows. This sample holds about 340,000 distinct CDR3 sequences; roughly 9% were observed only once. The ten largest clonotypes hold roughly 8.9% of the sample. The sequencing sample was made of naive T cells sorted from blood. Taken with the paper, the label for cell subset or site translates to: cells isolated with a human naive T-cell isolation kit. These TCRs come from a woman in her forties or fifties in good health.

This chain links TRBV4-1 with TRBJ2-3; D remains unclear. V lost 0 bases and J 2 bases, leaving 6 bases between the germline ends. The CDR3 runs to 14 residues. Per germline, CDR1 MGHRA and CDR2 YSYEKL. CDR3 in amino acids: CASSQEGNTDTQYF. CDR3 sequence (DNA): TGCGCCAGCAGCCAAGAGGGCAACACAGATACGCAGTATTTT.

The rearrangement joins TRBV5-1 to TRBJ2-1; no firm D call. Trimming stripped 6 bases from V and 0 bases from J, with 4 bases between. CDR1 SGHRS and CDR2 YFSETQ come from the germline V gene. This CDR3 is built from 12 residues. The chain's CDR3 is CASTLSYNEQFF. The DNA for the CDR3 is TGCGCCAGCACCCTCTCCTACAATGAGCAGTTCTTC.

This clonotype came up many times. J is TRBJ1-5 and V is TRBV3-1; no definite D call. Trimming took 1 base from V and 4 from J, leaving 14 bases between them. The germline gives CDR1 LGHDT, CDR2 YNNKEL (reference sequence). The CDR3 consists of 16 residues. CDR3 sequence reads: CASSQGTISYNQPQHF. CDR3 nucleotides: TGTGCCAGCAGCCAAGGTACCATCTCGTATAATCAGCCCCAGCATTTT.

This chain joins TRBV12-3 or TRBV12-4 and TRBJ2-2, with 12 bases matching TRBD2. The CDR3 has 16 residues. The ends lost 7 bases at V and 5 bases at J; junction bases unmatched: 8. This CDR3 is CASNPLAGGETGELFF. The CDR3 region has the DNA TGTGCCAGCAACCCACTAGCGGGAGGTGAAACCGGGGAGCTGTTTTTT.

This clonotype was recorded a few times. The gene calls are TRBV29-1 and TRBJ2-3, with 7 nucleotides matching TRBD2. Looked up from germline, CDR1 is SQVTM and CDR2 is ANQGSEA. CDR3 size: 17 residues. The J segment lost 2 bases and the V segment lost 4 bases, leaving 15 bases of the junction unmatched. CDR3 coding DNA: TGCAGCGTTGCCTTTCCCGGGACTAAAGGGAACACAGATACGCAGTATTTT. It codes for CSVAFPGTKGNTDTQYF.

This clonotype was detected many times. CDR3 region: CASSQGARAEAFF. CDR3 sequence (DNA): TGTGCCAGCAGTCAGGGGGCAAGGGCTGAAGCTTTCTTT. V gene TRBV6-5 combines with J gene TRBJ1-1, with 8 positions matching TRBD1. The J segment lost 6 bases and the V segment lost 5 bases, leaving 5 bases of the junction unmatched. Germline V lookup: CDR1 MNHEY, CDR2 SVGAGI. CDR3 length equals 13 residues.

CDR3 protein: CASSPGVQGLSYEQYV. Written as DNA, the CDR3 is TGCGCCAGCAGTCCGGGAGTACAGGGACTTTCCTACGAGCAGTACGTC. V usage is TRBV23-1 and J usage is TRBJ2-7; D may correspond to TRBD1 or TRBD2 (6 bases each). TRBV23-1 is an open reading frame whose function is uncertain. V lost 4 bases and J lost 1, with 17 bases in between. The CDR3 runs 16 residues.